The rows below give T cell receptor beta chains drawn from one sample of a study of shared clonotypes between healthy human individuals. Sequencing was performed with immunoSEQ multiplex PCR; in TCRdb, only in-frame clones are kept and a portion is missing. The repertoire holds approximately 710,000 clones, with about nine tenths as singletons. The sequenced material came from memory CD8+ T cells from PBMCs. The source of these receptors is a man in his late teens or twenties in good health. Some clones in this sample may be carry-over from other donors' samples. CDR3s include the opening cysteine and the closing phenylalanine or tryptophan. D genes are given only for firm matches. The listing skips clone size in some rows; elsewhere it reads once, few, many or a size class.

CDR3: CAISDGGYEQYF; DNA: TGTGCCATCAGTGATGGAGGCTACGAGCAGTACTTC; V: TRBV10-3; J: TRBJ2-7; D: -; size: -; length: 12
CDR3: CASSLGGEGKDTQYF; DNA: TGTGCCAGCAGCTTGGGTGGGGAGGGGAAAGATACGCAGTATTTT; V: TRBV5-6; J: TRBJ2-3; D: TRBD2; size: -; length: 15
CDR3: CASSAGLAGGPYNEQFF; DNA: TGTGCCAGCAGCGCCGGACTAGCGGGAGGGCCGTACAATGAGCAGTTCTTC; V: TRBV9; J: TRBJ2-1; D: TRBD2; size: -; length: 17
CDR3: CASSLRAGYMDTEAFF; DNA: TGTGCCAGCAGTTTACGTGCAGGGTACATGGACACTGAAGCTTTCTTT; V: TRBV27; J: TRBJ1-1; D: -; size: -; length: 16
CDR3: CASSLGRQVQEGKLFF; DNA: TGTGCCAGCAGCTTAGGCAGACAGGTCCAGGAGGGAAAACTGTTTTTT; V: TRBV7-3; J: TRBJ1-4; D: -; size: -; length: 16
CDR3: CASSYDRQRQETQYF; DNA: TGCGCCAGCAGCTATGACAGGCAGAGGCAAGAGACCCAGTACTTC; V: TRBV5-1; J: TRBJ2-5; D: -; size: -; length: 15
CDR3: CASSQDKRGPYEQYF; DNA: TGCGCCAGCAGCCAAGATAAAAGGGGGCCGTACGAGCAGTACTTC; V: TRBV4-1; J: TRBJ2-7; D: TRBD1; size: -; length: 15
CDR3: CASSQTSGTGDTQYF; DNA: TGTGCCAGCAGCCAGACTAGCGGTACTGGGGATACGCAGTATTTT; V: TRBV7-9; J: TRBJ2-3; D: TRBD2; size: -; length: 15
CDR3: CASSANDRGETQYF; DNA: TGTGCCAGCAGCGCGAATGACAGGGGAGAGACCCAGTACTTC; V: TRBV9; J: TRBJ2-5; D: TRBD1; size: -; length: 14
CDR3: CASLGGGGYTF; DNA: TGTGCCAGCCTCGGGGGTGGTGGCTACACCTTC; V: TRBV27; J: TRBJ1-2; D: -; size: -; length: 11
CDR3: CASTVMGTMGTSGNTIYF; DNA: TGTGCCAGCACCGTTATGGGTACGATGGGGACCTCTGGAAACACCATATATTTT; V: TRBV28; J: TRBJ1-3; D: -; size: -; length: 18
CDR3: CASSLIGGQNTGELFF; DNA: TGTGCCAGCAGCTTAATCGGTGGACAGAACACCGGGGAGCTGTTTTTT; V: TRBV7-3; J: TRBJ2-2; D: -; size: -; length: 16
CDR3: CSVVAWNYEQYF; DNA: TGCAGCGTTGTCGCGTGGAACTACGAGCAGTACTTC; V: TRBV29-1; J: TRBJ2-7; D: -; size: -; length: 12
CDR3: CASSLDSPEQYF; DNA: TGTGCCAGCAGCTTAGATAGCCCCGAGCAGTACTTC; V: TRBV11-2; J: TRBJ2-7; D: -; size: -; length: 12
CDR3: CASSVPGGQHTGELFF; DNA: TGTGCCAGCAGCGTCCCTGGAGGGCAGCACACCGGGGAGCTGTTTTTT; V: TRBV9; J: TRBJ2-2; D: -; size: -; length: 16
CDR3: CATSRNIGTSRYEQYF; DNA: TGTGCCACCAGCCGTAATATCGGGACTAGCCGCTACGAGCAGTACTTC; V: TRBV15; J: TRBJ2-7; D: TRBD2; size: -; length: 16
CDR3: CATSRDGQGGTSVPGELFF; DNA: TGTGCCACCAGCAGAGATGGGCAGGGCGGGACTAGCGTTCCCGGGGAGCTGTTTTTT; V: TRBV15; J: TRBJ2-2; D: TRBD2; size: -; length: 19
CDR3: CAISEGGKLNTEAFF; DNA: TGTGCCATCAGTGAGGGGGGCAAGTTAAACACTGAAGCTTTCTTT; V: TRBV10-3; J: TRBJ1-1; D: -; size: -; length: 15
CDR3: CASPVWTPQPQHF; DNA: TGTGCCAGTCCTGTTTGGACCCCTCAGCCCCAGCATTTT; V: TRBV6-4; J: TRBJ1-5; D: -; size: -; length: 13
CDR3: CASSLGTADFGLSYEQYF; DNA: TGTGCCAGCAGCTTAGGGACAGCAGACTTTGGGCTATCATACGAGCAGTACTTC; V: TRBV7-9; J: TRBJ2-7; D: -; size: -; length: 18
CDR3: CASSYQPVRDSYGYTF; DNA: TGTGCCAGCAGTTACCAGCCGGTCCGGGACAGCTATGGCTACACCTTC; V: TRBV6-5; J: TRBJ1-2; D: TRBD1; size: -; length: 16
CDR3: CASSLYRAGELFF; DNA: TGTGCCAGCAGCTTATACCGGGCCGGGGAGCTGTTTTTT; V: TRBV13; J: TRBJ2-2; D: -; size: once; length: 13
CDR3: CASSQEDLGPFYEQYF; DNA: TGCGCCAGCAGCCAAGAGGATCTGGGACCCTTCTACGAGCAGTACTTC; V: TRBV4-1; J: TRBJ2-7; D: -; size: -; length: 16
CDR3: CASTPGLLNTEAFF; DNA: TGTGCCAGTACCCCGGGACTTCTTAACACTGAAGCTTTCTTT; V: TRBV19; J: TRBJ1-1; D: -; size: -; length: 14
CDR3: CASSLSPGRYNEQFF; DNA: TGTGCCAGCAGTTTATCTCCGGGACGGTACAATGAGCAGTTCTTC; V: TRBV27; J: TRBJ2-1; D: -; size: -; length: 15
CDR3: CASSFAQEKLFF; DNA: TGTGCCAGCAGCTTCGCCCAGGAAAAACTGTTTTTT; V: TRBV28; J: TRBJ1-4; D: -; size: -; length: 12
CDR3: CASSLVRQVLYEQYF; DNA: TGTGCCAGCAGCTTAGTAAGACAGGTACTGTACGAGCAGTACTTC; V: TRBV11-2; J: TRBJ2-7; D: -; size: -; length: 15
CDR3: CASSYRDWTGWHEQYF; DNA: TGTGCCAGCAGTTACCGGGACTGGACAGGGTGGCACGAGCAGTACTTC; V: TRBV27; J: TRBJ2-7; D: TRBD1; size: -; length: 16
CDR3: CASSQGFGSEIQFF; DNA: TGCGCCAGCAGCCAAGGATTCGGCAGTGAGATTCAGTTCTTC; V: TRBV4-1; J: TRBJ2-1; D: -; size: -; length: 14
CDR3: CASSARTGGLPGGEQYF; DNA: TGTGCCAGCAGCGCCCGGACAGGGGGCTTGCCTGGAGGCGAGCAGTACTTC; V: TRBV7-9; J: TRBJ2-7; D: TRBD1; size: few; length: 17
CDR3: CASSLRFVPGYSNQPQHF; DNA: TGTGCCAGCAGTCTTCGATTCGTGCCAGGTTATAGCAATCAGCCCCAGCATTTT; V: TRBV27; J: TRBJ1-5; D: -; size: -; length: 18